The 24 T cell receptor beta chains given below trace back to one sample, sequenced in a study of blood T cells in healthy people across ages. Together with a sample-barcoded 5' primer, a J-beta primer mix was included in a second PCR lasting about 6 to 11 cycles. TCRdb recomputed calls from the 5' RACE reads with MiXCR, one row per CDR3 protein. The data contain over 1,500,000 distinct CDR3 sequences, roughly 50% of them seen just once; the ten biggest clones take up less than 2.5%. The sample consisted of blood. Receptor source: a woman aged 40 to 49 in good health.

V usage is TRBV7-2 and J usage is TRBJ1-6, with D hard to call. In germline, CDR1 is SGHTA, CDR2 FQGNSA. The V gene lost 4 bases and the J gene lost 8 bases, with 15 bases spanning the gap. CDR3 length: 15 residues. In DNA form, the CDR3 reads TGTGCCAGCAGCTACCGGAAGGGTTTCGATTCACCCCTCCACTTT. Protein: CASSYRKGFDSPLHF.

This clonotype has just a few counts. The CDR3 DNA reads TGTGCCAGCAGCCCCCGGCCGACAGGAAAGTATGGCTACACCTTC. This encodes CASSPRPTGKYGYTF. The J gene is TRBJ1-2, the V gene TRBV7-2, with a possible D match to TRBD1 (6 bases). The CDR3 spans 15 residues. Germline-derived CDR1 and CDR2 are SGHTA and FQGNSA. Trimming stripped 5 bases from V and 5 bases from J, with 18 bases between.

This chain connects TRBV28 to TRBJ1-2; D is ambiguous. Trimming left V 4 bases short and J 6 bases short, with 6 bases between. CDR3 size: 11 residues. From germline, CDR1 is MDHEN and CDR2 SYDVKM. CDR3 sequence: CASSYLHGYTF. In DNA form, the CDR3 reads TGTGCCAGCAGTTATTTACATGGCTACACCTTC.

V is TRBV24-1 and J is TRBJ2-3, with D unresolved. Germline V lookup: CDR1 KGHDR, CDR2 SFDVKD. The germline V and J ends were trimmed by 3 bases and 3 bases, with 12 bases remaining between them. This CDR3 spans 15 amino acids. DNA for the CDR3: TGTGCCACCAGTGATGACGCGAGACTGACAGATACGCAGTATTTT. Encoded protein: CATSDDARLTDTQYF.

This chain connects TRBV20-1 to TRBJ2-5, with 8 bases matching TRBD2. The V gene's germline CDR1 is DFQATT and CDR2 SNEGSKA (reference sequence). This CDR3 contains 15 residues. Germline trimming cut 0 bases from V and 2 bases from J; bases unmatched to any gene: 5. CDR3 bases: TGCAGTGCTAGAGATCTCCGGGGGGGGCAAGAGACCCAGTACTTC. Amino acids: CSARDLRGGQETQYF.

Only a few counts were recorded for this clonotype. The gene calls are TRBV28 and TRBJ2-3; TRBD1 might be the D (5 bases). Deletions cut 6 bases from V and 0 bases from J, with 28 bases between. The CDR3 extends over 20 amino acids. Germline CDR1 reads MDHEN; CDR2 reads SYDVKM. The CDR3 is CASSPIWGSGLLRSTDTQYF. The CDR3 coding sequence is TGTGCCAGCAGCCCGATTTGGGGCAGTGGGCTCCTCCGTAGCACAGATACGCAGTATTTT.

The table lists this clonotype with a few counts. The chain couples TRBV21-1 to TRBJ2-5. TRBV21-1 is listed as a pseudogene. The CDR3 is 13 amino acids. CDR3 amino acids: CARMSGVQETQYF. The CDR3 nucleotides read TGTGCCAGGATGTCAGGGGTCCAAGAGACCCAGTACTTC.

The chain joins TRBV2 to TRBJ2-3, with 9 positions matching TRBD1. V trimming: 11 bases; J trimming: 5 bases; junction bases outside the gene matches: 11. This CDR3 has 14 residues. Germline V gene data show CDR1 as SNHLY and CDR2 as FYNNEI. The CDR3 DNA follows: TGTGCCCGCAACGCACAGGGGGCGCGAGATACGCAGTATTTT. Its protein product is CARNAQGARDTQYF.

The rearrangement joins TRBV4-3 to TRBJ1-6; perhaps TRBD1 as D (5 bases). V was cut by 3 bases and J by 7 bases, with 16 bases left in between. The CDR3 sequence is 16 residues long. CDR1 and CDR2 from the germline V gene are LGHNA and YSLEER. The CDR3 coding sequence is TGCGCCAGCAGCCAGGAAGTGCCCGGGACCAATTCACCCCTCCACTTT. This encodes CASSQEVPGTNSPLHF.

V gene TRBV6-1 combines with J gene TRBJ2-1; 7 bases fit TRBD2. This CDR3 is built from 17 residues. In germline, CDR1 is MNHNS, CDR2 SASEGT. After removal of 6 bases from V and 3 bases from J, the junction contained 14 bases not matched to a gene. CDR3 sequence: CASRPLGGAGNYNEQFF. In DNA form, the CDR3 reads TGTGCCAGCAGGCCGCTGGGCGGAGCGGGGAACTACAATGAGCAGTTCTTC.

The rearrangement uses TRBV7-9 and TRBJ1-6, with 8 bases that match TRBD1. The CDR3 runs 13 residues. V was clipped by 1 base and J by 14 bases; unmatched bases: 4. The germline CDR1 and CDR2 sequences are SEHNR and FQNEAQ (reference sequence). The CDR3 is CASSLGTGSSLHF. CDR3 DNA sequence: TGTGCCAGCAGCTTAGGGACAGGGTCATCCCTCCACTTT.

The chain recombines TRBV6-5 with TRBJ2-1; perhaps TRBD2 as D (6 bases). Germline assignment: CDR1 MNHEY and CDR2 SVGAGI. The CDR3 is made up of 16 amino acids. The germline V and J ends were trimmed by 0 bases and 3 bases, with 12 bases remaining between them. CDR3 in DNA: TGTGCCAGCAGTTACTCGATGGCGGGGCACTACAATGAGCAGTTCTTC. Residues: CASSYSMAGHYNEQFF.

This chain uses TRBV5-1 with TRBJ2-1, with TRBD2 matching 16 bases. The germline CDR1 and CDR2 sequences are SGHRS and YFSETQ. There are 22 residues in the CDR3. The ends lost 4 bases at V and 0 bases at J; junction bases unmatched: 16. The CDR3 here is CASSEQPGLAGGPMSSYNEQFF. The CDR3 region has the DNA TGCGCCAGCAGCGAACAACCGGGACTAGCGGGGGGGCCGATGAGCTCCTACAATGAGCAGTTCTTC. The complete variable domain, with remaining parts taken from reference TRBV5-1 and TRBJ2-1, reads KAGVTQTPRYLIKTRGQQVTLSCSPISGHRSVSWYQQTPGQGLQFLFEYFSETQRNKGNFPGRFSGRQFSNSRSEMNVSTLELGDSALYLCASSEQPGLAGGPMSSYNEQFFGPGTRLTVL.

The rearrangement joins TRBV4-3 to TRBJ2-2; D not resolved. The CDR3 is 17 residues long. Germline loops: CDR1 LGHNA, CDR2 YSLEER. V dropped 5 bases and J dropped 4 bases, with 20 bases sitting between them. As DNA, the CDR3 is TGCGCCAGCAGCGGGGATAAACCGGGCCTGGGCACCGGGGAGCTGTTTTTT. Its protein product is CASSGDKPGLGTGELFF.

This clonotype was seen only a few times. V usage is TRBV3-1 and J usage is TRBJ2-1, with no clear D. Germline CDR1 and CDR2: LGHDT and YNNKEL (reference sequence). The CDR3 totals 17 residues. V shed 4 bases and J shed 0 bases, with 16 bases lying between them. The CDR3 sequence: CASSPRRSPSSYNEQFF. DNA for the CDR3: TGTGCCAGCAGCCCCCGAAGGTCACCGAGCTCCTACAATGAGCAGTTCTTC.

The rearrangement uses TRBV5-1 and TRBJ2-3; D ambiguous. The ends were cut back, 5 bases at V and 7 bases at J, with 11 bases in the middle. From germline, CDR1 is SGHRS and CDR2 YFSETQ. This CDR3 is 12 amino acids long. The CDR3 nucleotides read TGCGCCAGCAGAGAACAGCTCAATACGCAGTATTTT. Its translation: CASREQLNTQYF. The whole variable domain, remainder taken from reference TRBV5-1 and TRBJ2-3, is KAGVTQTPRYLIKTRGQQVTLSCSPISGHRSVSWYQQTPGQGLQFLFEYFSETQRNKGNFPGRFSGRQFSNSRSEMNVSTLELGDSALYLCASREQLNTQYFGPGTRLTVL.

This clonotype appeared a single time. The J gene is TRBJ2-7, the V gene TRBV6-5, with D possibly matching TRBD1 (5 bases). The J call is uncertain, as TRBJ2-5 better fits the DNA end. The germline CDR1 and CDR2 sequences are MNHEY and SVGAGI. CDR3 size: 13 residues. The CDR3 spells CASSYVGAETQYF. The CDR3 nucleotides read TGTGCCAGCAGTTACGTAGGGGCAGAGACCCAGTACTTC.

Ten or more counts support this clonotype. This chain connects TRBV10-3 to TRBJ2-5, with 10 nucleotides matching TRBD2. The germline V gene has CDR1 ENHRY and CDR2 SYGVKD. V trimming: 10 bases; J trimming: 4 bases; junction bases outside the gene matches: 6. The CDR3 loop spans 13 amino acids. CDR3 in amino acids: CATQRGGRETQYF. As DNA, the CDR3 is TGTGCCACCCAGCGGGGGGGCAGAGAGACCCAGTACTTC.

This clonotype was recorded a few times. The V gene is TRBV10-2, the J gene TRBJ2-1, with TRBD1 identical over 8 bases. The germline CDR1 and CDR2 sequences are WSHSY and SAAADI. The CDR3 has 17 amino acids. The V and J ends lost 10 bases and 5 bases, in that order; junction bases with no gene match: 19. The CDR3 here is CATHSTGRGQRDNEQFF. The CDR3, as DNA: TGCGCCACCCATTCCACGGGCAGGGGGCAAAGGGACAATGAGCAGTTCTTC.

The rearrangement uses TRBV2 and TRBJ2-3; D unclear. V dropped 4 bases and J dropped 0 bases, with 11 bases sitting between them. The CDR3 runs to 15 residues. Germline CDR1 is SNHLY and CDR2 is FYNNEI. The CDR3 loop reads CASSGRPSSTDTQYF. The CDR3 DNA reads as TGTGCCAGCAGTGGGAGACCTTCTAGCACAGATACGCAGTATTTT. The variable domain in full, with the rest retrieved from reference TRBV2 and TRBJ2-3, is EPEVTQTPSHQVTQMGQEVILRCVPISNHLYFYWYRQILGQKVEFLVSFYNNEISEKSEIFDDQFSVERPDGSNFTLKIRSTKLEDSAMYFCASSGRPSSTDTQYFGPGTRLTVL.

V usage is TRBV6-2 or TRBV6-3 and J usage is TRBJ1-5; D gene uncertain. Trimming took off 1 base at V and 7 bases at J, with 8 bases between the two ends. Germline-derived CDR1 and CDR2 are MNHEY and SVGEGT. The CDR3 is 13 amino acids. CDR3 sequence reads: CASSYFMGQPQHF. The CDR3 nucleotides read TGTGCCAGCAGTTACTTCATGGGCCAGCCCCAGCATTTT.

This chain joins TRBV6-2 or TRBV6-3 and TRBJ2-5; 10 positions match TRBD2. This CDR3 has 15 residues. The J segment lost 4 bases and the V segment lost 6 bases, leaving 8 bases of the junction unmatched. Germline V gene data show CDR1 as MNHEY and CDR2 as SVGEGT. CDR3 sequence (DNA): TGTGCCAGCAGGGAGAGCGGGGGGGCTGGAGAGACCCAGTACTTC. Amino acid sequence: CASRESGGAGETQYF.

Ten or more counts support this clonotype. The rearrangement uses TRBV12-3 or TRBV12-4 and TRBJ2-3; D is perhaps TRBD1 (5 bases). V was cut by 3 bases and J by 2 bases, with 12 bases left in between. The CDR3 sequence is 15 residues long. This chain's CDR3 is CASSLGQGITDTQYF. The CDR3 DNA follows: TGTGCCAGCAGTTTGGGTCAGGGAATCACAGATACGCAGTATTTT.

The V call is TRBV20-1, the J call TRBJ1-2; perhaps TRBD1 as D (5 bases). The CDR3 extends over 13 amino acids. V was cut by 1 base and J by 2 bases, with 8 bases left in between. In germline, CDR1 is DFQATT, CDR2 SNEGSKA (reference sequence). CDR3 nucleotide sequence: TGCAGTGCTAGAGGACCAGGGAACTATGGCTACACCTTC. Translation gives CSARGPGNYGYTF.